This T cell receptor beta chain originates from a study of response to subunit inactivated influenza vaccine. Findings and limits, study-wide: The authors proposed limited new T cell recruitment per seasonal influenza vaccination.

About this clonotype itself: No antigen is known for it.

Using its own MiXCR run on the RT-PCR reads, TCRdb lists one record per CDR3 protein. The sample has approximately 500,000 distinct CDR3 sequences, less than 15% seen once. The sample in question was PBMCs from blood, obtained less than 13 days after vaccination. The TCR comes from a man in his fifties or sixties who received an inactivated influenza vaccine.

The CDR3 coding sequence is TGTGCCAGCAGCTCGGGGTTAACCAACTATGGCTACACCTTC. Its translation: CASSSGLTNYGYTF. V and J are TRBV7-9 and TRBJ1-2; D ambiguous. CDR1 and CDR2 from the germline V gene are SEHNR and FQNEAQ (reference sequence). The CDR3 consists of 14 residues. V gave up 4 bases and J gave up 2 bases, with 11 bases separating them.